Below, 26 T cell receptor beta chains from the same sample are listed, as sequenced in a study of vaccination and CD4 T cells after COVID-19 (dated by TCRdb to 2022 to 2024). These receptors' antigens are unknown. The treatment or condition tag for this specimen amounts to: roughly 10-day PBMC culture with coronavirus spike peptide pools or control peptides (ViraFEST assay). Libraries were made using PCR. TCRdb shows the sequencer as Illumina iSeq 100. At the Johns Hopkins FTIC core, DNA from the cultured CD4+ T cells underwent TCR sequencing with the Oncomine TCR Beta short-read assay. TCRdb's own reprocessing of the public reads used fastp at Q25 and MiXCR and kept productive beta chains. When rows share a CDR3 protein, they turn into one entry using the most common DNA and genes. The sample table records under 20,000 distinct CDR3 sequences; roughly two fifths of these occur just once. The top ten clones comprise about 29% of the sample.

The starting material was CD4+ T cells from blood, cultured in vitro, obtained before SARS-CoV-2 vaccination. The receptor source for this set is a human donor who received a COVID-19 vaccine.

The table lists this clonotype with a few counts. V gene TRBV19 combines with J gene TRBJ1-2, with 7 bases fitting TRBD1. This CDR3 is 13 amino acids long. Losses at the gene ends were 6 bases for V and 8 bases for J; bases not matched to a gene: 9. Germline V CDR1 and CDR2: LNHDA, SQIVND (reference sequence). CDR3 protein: CASSPDRVYGYTF. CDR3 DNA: TGTGCCAGTAGCCCCGACAGGGTGTACGGCTACACCTTC.

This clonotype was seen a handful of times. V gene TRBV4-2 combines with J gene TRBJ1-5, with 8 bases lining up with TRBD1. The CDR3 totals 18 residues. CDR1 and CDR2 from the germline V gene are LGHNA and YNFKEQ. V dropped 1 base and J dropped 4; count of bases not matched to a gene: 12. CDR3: CASSQVTDREEGNQPQHF. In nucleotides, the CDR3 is TGTGCCAGCAGCCAAGTTACGGACAGGGAAGAGGGAAATCAGCCCCAGCATTTT.

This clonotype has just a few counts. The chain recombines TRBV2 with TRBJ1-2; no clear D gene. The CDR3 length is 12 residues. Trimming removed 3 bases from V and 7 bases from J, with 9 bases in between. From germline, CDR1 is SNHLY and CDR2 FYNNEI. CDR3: CASSEAPSGYTF. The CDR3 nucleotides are TGTGCCAGCAGTGAGGCTCCGAGTGGCTACACCTTC.

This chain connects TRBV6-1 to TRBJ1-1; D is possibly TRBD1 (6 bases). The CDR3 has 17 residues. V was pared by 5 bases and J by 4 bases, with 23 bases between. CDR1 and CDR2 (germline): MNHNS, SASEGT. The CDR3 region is CASSLLVPIRGVTEAFF. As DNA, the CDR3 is TGTGCCAGCAGTCTATTAGTCCCAATTAGGGGGGTCACTGAAGCTTTCTTT.

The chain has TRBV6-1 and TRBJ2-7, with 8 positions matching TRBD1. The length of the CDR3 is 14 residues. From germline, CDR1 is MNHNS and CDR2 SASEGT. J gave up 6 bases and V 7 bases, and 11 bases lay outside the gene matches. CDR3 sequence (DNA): TGTGCCAGCAAGATAGACAGGGGAGCGGGCGAGCAGTACTTC. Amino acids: CASKIDRGAGEQYF.

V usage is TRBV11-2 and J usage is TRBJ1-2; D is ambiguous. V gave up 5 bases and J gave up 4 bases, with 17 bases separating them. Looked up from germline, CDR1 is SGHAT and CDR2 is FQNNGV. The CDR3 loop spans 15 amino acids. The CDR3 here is CASSPSGPTGYGYTF. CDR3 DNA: TGTGCCAGCAGCCCCTCAGGACCCACGGGCTATGGCTACACCTTC.

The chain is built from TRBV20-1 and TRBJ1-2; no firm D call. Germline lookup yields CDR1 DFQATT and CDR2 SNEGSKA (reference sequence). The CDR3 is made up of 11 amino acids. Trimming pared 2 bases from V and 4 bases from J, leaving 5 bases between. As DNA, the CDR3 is TGCAGTGCTAGAATGGCCTATGGCTACACCTTC. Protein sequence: CSARMAYGYTF.

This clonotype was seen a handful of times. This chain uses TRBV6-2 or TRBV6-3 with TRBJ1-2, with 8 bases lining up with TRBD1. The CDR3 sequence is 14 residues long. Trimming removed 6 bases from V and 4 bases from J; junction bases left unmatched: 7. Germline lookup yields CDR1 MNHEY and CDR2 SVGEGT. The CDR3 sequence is CASRSRGRGYGYTF. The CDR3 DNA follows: TGTGCCAGCAGGAGCAGGGGGCGCGGCTATGGCTACACCTTC.

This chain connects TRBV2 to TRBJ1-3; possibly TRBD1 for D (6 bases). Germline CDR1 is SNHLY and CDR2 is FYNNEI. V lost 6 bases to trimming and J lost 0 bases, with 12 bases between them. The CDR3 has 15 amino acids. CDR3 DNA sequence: TGTGCCAGCAGCGGGACACAGATCTCTGGAAACACCATATATTTT. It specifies CASSGTQISGNTIYF.

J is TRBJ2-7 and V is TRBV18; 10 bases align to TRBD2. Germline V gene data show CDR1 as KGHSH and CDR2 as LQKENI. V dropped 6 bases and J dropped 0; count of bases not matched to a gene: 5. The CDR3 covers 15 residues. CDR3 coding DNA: TGTGCCAGCTCGTATAGCGGGGGGCTCTCCTACGAGCAGTACTTC. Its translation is CASSYSGGLSYEQYF. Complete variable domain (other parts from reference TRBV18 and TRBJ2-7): NAGVMQNPRHLVRRRGQEARLRCSPMKGHSHVYWYRQLPEEGLKFMVYLQKENIIDESGMPKERFSAEFPKEGPSILRIQQVVRGDSAAYFCASSYSGGLSYEQYFGPGTRLTVT.

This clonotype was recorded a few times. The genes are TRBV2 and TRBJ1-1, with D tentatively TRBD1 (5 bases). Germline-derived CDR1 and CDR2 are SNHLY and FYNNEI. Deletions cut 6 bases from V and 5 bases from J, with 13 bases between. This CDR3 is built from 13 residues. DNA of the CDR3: TGTGCCAGCAGGGAAACAGGAGAGACTGAAGCTTTCTTT. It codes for CASRETGETEAFF.

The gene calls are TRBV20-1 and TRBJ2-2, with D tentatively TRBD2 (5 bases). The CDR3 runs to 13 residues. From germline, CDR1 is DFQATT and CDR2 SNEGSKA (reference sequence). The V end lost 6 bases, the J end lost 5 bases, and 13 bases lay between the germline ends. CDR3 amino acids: CSAPIALTGELFF. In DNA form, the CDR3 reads TGCAGTGCACCGATAGCGTTGACCGGGGAGCTGTTTTTT.

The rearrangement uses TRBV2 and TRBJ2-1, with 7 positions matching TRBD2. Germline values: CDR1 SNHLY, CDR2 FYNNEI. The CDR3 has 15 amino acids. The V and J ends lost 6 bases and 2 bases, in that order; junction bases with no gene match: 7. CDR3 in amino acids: CASSLLGGTYNEQFF. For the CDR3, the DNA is TGTGCCAGCAGCTTATTGGGGGGGACCTACAATGAGCAGTTCTTC.

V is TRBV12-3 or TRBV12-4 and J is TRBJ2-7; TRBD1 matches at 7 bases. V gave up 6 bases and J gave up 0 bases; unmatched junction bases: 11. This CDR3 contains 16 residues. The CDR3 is CASSPRTGASSYEQYF. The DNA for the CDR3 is TGTGCCAGCAGCCCTAGGACAGGAGCCAGCTCCTACGAGCAGTACTTC.

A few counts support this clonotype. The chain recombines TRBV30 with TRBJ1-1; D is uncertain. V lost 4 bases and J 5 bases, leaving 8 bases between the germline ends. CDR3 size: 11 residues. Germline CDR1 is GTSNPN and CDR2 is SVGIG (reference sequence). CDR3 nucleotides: TGTGCCTGGATGGTGGGGACTGAAGCTTTCTTT. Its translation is CAWMVGTEAFF.

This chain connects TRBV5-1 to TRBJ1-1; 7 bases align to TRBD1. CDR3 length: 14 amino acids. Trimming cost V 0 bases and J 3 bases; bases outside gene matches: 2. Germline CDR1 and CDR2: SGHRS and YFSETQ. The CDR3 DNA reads TGCGCCAGCAGCTTGGGGGACAGCTACACTGAAGCTTTCTTT. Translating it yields CASSLGDSYTEAFF. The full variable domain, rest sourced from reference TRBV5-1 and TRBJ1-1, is KAGVTQTPRYLIKTRGQQVTLSCSPISGHRSVSWYQQTPGQGLQFLFEYFSETQRNKGNFPGRFSGRQFSNSRSEMNVSTLELGDSALYLCASSLGDSYTEAFFGQGTRLTVV.

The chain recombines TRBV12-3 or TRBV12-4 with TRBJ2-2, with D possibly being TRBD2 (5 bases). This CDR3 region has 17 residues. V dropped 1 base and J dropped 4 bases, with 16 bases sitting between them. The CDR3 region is CASSLGWAGRGTGELFF. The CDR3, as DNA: TGTGCCAGCAGTTTAGGGTGGGCCGGTCGGGGCACCGGGGAGCTGTTTTTT.

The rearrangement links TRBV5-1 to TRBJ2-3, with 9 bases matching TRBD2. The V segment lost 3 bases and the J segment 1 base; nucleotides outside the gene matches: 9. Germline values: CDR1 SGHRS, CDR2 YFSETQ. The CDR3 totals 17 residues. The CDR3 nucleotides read TGCGCCAGCAGCTCTAGGCTAGCGGGGACCCGCACAGATACGCAGTATTTT. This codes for CASSSRLAGTRTDTQYF.

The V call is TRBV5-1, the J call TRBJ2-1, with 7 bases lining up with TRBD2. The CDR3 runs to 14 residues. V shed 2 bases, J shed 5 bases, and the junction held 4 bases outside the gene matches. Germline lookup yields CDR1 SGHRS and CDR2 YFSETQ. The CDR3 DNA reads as TGCGCCAGCAGCTTTGGGGGGACTAACAATGAGCAGTTCTTC. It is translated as CASSFGGTNNEQFF.

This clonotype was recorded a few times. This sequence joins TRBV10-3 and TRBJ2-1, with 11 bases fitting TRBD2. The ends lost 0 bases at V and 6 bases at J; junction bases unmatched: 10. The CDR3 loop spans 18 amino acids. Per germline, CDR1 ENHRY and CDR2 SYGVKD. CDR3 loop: CAISESPSGGTPGNEQFF. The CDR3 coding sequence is TGTGCCATCAGTGAGTCACCTAGCGGGGGGACGCCTGGCAATGAGCAGTTCTTC.

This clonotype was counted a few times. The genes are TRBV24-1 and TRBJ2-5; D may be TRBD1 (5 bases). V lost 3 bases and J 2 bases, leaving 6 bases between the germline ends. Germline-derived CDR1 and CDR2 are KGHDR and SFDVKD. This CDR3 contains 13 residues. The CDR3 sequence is CATSDDRQETQYF. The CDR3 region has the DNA TGTGCCACCAGTGATGACAGACAAGAGACCCAGTACTTC.

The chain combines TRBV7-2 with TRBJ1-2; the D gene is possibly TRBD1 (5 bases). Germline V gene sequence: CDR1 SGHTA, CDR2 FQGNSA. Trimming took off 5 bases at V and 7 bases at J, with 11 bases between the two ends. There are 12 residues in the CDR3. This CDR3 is CASSALGVGYTF. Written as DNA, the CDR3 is TGTGCCAGCAGCGCCTTGGGGGTTGGCTACACCTTC.

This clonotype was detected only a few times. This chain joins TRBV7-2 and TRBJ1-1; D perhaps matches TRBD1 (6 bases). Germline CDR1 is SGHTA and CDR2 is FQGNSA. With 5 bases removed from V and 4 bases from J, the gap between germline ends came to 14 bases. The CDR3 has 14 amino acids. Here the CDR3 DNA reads TGTGCCAGCAGCCAAGCCCGGGGGGCCACTGAAGCTTTCTTT. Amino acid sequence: CASSQARGATEAFF.

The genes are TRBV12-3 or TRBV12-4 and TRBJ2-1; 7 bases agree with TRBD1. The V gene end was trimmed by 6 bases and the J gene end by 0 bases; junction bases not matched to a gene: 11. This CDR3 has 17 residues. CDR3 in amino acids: CASSPGQQRSSYNEQFF. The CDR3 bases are TGTGCCAGCAGCCCGGGACAGCAAAGAAGCTCCTACAATGAGCAGTTCTTC.

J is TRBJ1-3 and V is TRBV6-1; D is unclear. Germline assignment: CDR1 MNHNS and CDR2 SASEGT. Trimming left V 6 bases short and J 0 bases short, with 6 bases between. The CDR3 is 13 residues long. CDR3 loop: CASRRDSGNTIYF. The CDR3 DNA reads TGTGCCAGCAGACGGGACTCTGGAAACACCATATATTTT.

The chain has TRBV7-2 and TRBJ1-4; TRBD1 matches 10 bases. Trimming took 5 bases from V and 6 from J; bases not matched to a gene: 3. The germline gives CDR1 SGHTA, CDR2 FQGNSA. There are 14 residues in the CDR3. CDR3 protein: CASSRQGADEKLFF. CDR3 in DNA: TGTGCCAGCAGCAGACAGGGGGCCGATGAAAAACTGTTTTTT. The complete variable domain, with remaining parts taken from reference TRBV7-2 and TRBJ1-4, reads GAGVSQSPSNKVTEKGKDVELRCDPISGHTALYWYRQSLGQGLEFLIYFQGNSAPDKSGLPSDRFSAERTGGSVSTLTIQRTQQEDSAVYLCASSRQGADEKLFFGSGTQLSVL.